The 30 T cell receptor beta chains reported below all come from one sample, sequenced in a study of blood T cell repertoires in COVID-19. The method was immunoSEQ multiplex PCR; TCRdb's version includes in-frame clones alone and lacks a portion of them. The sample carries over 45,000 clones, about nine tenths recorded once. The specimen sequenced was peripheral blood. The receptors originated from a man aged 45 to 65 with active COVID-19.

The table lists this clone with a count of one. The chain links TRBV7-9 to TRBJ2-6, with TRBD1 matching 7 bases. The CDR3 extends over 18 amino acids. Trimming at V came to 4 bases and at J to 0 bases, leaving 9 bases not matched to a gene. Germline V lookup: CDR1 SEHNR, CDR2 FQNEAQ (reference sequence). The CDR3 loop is CASSSPPGQSSGANVLTF. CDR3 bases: TGTGCCAGCAGCTCACCTCCGGGACAGAGCTCTGGGGCCAACGTCCTGACTTTC.

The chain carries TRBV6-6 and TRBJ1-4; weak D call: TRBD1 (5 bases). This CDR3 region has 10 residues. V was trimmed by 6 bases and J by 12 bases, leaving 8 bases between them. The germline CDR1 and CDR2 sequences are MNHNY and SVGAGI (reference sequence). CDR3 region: CASSSQELFF. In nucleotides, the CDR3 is TGTGCCAGCAGCTCACAGGAACTGTTTTTT.

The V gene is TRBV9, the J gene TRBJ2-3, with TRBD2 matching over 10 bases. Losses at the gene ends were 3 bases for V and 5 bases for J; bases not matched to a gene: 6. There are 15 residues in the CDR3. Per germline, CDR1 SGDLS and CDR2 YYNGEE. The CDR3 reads CASSGSGGALDTQYF. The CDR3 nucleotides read TGTGCCAGCAGCGGGAGCGGGGGGGCCTTAGATACGCAGTATTTT.

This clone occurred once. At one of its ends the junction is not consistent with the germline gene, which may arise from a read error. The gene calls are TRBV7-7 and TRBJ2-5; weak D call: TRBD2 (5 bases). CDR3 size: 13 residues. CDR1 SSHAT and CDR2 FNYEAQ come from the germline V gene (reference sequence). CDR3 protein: CASSSREGETQYF. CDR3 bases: TGTGCTAGCAGCTCCCGGGAAGGGGAGACCCAGTACTTC. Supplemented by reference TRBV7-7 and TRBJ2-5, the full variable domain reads GAGVSQSPRYKVTKRGQDVTLRCDPISSHATLYWYQQALGQGPEFLTYFNYEAQPDKSGLPSDRFSAERPEGSISTLTIQRTEQRDSAMYRCASSSREGETQYFGPGTRLLVL.

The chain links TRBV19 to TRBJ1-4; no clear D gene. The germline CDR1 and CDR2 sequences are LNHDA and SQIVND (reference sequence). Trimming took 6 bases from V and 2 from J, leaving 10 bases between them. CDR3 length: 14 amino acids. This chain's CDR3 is CASRGGVTNEKLFF. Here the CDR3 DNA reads TGTGCCAGTAGGGGAGGAGTCACTAATGAAAAACTGTTTTTT.

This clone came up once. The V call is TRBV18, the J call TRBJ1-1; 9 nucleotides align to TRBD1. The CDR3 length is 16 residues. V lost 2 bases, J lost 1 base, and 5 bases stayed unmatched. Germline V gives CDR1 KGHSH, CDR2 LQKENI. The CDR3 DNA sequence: TGTGCCAGCTCACCAGGGGACAGGGCTCGGAACACTGAAGCTTTCTTT. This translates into CASSPGDRARNTEAFF.

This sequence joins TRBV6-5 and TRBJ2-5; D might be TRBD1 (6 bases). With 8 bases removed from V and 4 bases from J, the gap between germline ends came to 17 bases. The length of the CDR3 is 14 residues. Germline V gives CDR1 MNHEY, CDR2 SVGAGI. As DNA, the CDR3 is TGTGCCAGCGGGGACATTCCACAGGGAGAGACCCAGTACTTC. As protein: CASGDIPQGETQYF.

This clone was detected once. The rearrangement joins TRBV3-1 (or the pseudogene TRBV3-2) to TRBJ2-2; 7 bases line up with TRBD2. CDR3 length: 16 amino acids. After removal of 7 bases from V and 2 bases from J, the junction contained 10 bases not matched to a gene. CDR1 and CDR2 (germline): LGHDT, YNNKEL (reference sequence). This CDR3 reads CASTRLATTNTGELFF. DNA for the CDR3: TGTGCCAGCACCCGACTAGCTACCACCAACACCGGGGAGCTGTTTTTT.

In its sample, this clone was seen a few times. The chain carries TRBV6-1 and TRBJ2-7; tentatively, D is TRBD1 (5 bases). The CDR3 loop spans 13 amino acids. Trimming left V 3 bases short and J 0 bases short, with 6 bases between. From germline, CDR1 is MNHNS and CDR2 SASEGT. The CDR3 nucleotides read TGTGCCAGCAGTGAGGGGCACTCCTACGAGCAGTACTTC. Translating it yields CASSEGHSYEQYF.

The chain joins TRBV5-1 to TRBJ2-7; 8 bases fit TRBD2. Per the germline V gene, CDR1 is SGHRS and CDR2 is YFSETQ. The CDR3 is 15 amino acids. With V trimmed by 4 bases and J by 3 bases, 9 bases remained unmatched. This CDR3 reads CASSAGGHMIYEQYF. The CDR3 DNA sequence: TGCGCCAGCAGCGCGGGGGGACACATGATCTACGAGCAGTACTTC.

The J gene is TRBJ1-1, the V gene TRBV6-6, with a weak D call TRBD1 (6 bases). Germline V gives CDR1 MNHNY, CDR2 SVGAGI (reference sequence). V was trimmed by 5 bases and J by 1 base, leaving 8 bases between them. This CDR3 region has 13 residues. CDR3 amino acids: CASSLTGNTEAFF. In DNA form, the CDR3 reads TGTGCCAGCAGTCTGACAGGGAACACTGAAGCTTTCTTT.

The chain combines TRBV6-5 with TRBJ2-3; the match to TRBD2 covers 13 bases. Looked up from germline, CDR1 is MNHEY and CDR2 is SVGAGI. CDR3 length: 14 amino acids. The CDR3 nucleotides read TGTGCTAGCGGGACTAGCGGGGCCGTAGATACGCAGTATTTT. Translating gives CASGTSGAVDTQYF.

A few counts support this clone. The CDR3 loop is CASSRGLNQPQHF. The CDR3 coding sequence is TGTGCCAGCAGCAGGGGTCTCAATCAGCCCCAGCATTTT. The rearrangement joins TRBV7-9 to TRBJ1-5; maybe TRBD1 (5 bases). Germline V lookup: CDR1 SEHNR, CDR2 FQNEAQ (reference sequence). The CDR3 runs 13 residues. Trimming cost V 5 bases and J 3 bases, with 8 bases left between them.

The CDR3 here is CASSWGGRADEQFF. The CDR3 DNA is TGTGCCAGTAGTTGGGGCGGGAGGGCCGATGAGCAGTTCTTC. The rearrangement links TRBV19 to TRBJ2-1; 9 nucleotides match TRBD2. V gave up 5 bases and J gave up 8 bases; unmatched junction bases: 7. The CDR3 is 14 amino acids. Germline-derived CDR1 and CDR2 are LNHDA and SQIVND (reference sequence).

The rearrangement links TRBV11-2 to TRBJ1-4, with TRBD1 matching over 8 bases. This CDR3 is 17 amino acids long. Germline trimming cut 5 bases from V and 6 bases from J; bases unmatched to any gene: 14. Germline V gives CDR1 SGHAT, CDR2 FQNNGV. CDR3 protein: CASSTTPGQEGYEKLFF. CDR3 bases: TGTGCCAGCAGCACTACTCCGGGACAGGAGGGTTATGAAAAACTGTTTTTT. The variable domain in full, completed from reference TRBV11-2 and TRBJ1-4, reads EAGVAQSPRYKIIEKRQSVAFWCNPISGHATLYWYQQILGQGPKLLIQFQNNGVVDDSQLPKDRFSAERLKGVDSTLKIQPAKLEDSAVYLCASSTTPGQEGYEKLFFGSGTQLSVL.

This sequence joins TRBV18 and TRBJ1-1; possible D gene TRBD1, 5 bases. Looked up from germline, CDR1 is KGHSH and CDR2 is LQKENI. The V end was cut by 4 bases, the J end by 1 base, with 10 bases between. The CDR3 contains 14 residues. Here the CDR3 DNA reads TGTGCCAGCTCACGGACAAGCCGGAACACTGAAGCTTTCTTT. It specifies CASSRTSRNTEAFF.

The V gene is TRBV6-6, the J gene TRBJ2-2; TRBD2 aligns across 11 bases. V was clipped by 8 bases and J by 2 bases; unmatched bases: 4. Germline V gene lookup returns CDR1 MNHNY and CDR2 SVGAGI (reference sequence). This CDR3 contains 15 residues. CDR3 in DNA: TGTGCCAGCTCTAGCGGGGGGAAAAACACCGGGGAGCTGTTTTTT. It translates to CASSSGGKNTGELFF.

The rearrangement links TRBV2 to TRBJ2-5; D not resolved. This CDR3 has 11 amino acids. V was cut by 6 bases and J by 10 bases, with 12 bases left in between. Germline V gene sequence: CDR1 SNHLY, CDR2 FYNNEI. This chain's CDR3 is CASSYDSYQYF. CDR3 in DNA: TGTGCCAGCAGCTATGACTCTTACCAGTACTTC.

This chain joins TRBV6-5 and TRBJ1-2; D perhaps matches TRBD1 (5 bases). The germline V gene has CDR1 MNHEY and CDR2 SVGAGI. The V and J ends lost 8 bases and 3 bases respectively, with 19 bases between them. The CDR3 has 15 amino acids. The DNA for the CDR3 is TGTGCCAGCCGGCGGGGCGCAAGTTTTTACTATGGCTACACCTTC. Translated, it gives CASRRGASFYYGYTF.

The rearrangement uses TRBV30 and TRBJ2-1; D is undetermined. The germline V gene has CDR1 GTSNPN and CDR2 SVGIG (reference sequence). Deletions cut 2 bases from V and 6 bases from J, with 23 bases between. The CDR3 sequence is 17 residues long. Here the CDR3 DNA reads TGTGCCTGGAGTCCCCCCCTATTGTTACGCCTAACCAATGAGCAGTTCTTC. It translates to CAWSPPLLLRLTNEQFF.

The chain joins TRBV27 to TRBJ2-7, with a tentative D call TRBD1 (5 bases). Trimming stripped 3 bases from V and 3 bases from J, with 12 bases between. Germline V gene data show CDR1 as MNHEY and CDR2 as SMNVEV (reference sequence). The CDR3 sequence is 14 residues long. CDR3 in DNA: TGTGCCAGCAGTTTTATAGGGGCAGGCTACGAGCAGTACTTC. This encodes CASSFIGAGYEQYF.

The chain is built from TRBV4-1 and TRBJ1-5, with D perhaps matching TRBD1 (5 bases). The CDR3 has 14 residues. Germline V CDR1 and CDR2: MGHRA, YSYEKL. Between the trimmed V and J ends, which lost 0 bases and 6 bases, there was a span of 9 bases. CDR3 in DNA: TGCGCCAGCAGCCAAGATGGGGGGGGTCAGCCCCAGCATTTT. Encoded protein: CASSQDGGGQPQHF.

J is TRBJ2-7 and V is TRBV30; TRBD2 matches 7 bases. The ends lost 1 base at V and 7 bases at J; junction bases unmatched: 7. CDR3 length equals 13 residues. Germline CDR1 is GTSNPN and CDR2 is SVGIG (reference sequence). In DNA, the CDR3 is TGTGCCTGGAGTGGGGGGGGTACGGGAGAGCAGTACTTC. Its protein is CAWSGGGTGEQYF.

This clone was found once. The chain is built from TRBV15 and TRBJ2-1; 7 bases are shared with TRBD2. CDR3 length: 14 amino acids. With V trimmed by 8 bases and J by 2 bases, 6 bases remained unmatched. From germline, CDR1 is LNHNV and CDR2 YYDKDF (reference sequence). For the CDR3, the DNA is TGTGCCACCGGGAGCGGGGAGACCTACAATGAGCAGTTCTTC. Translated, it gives CATGSGETYNEQFF.

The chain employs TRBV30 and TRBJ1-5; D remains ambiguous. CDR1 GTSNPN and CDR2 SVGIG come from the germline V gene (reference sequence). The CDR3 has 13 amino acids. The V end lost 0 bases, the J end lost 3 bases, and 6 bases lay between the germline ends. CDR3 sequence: CAWSVADNQPQHF. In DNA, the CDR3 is TGTGCCTGGAGTGTGGCAGACAATCAGCCCCAGCATTTT. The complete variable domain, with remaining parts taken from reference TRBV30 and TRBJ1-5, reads SQTIHQWPATLVQPVGSPLSLECTVEGTSNPNLYWYRQAAGRGLQLLFYSVGIGQISSEVPQNLSASRPQDRQFILSSKKLLLSDSGFYLCAWSVADNQPQHFGDGTRLSIL.

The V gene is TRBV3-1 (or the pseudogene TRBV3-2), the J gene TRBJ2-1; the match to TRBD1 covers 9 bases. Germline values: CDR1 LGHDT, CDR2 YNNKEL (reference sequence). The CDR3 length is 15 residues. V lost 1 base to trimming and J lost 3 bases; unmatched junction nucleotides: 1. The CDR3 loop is CASSQGQGGYNEQFF. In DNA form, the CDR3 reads TGTGCCAGCAGCCAAGGACAGGGGGGCTACAATGAGCAGTTCTTC.

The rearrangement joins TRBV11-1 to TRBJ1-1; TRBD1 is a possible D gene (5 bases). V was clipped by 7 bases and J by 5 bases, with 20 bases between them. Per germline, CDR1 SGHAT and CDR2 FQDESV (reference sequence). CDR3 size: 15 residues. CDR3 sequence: CASTFYPLGGTEAFF. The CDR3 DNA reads TGTGCCAGCACCTTTTATCCCTTGGGGGGGACTGAAGCTTTCTTT.

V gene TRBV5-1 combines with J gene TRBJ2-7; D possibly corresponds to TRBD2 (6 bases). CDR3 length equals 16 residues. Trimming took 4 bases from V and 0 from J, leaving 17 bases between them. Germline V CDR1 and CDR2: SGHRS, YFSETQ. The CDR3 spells CASSLSVRGSSYEQYF. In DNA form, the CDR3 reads TGCGCCAGCAGCCTGTCAGTGCGGGGCAGCTCCTACGAGCAGTACTTC.

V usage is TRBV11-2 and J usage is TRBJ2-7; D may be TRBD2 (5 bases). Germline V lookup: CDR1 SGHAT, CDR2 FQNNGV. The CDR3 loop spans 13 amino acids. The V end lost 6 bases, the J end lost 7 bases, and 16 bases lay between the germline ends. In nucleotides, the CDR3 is TGTGCCAGCAGAGTCGTCGGGTCGGGGGAGCAGTACTTC. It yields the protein CASRVVGSGEQYF.

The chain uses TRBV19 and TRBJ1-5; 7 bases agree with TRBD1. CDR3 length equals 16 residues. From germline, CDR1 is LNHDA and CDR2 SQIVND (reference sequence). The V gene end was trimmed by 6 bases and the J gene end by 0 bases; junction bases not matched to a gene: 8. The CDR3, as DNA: TGTGCCAGTAGGGCTACAGGGGCTTATAGCAATCAGCCCCAGCATTTT. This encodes CASRATGAYSNQPQHF.